What follows is one T cell receptor beta chain and its context. Its antigen is unidentified. There are 19 residues in the CDR3. With 60 Vbeta and 13 Jbeta primers, the PCR was carried out. Sequencing used immunoSEQ multiplex PCR; TCRdb keeps in-frame clones, though not all of them. Of 80,000 to 100,000 clones listed, about 69% are singletons. This specimen belongs to a study of cytomegalovirus exposure and HLA in healthy donors. Study findings and constraints: Later, TCR association rates were found to vary by HLA locus, highest for DRB1 and lowest for HLA-C. An analysis done earlier found most TCR beta V segments productive about 90% or about 30% of the time. Presence/absence analyses treated sequencing depth as roughly uniform across donors.

What was sequenced was PBMCs. This clonotype was obtained from a young woman in good health and CMV-seropositive. The rearrangement joins TRBV21-1 to TRBJ1-3; the table's D call of TRBD1 was not tested on the DNA. TRBV21-1 has pseudogene status. The CDR3: CASSKATPQPQGSGNTIYF. The CDR3 DNA sequence: TGTGCCAGCAGCAAAGCAACCCCACAGCCCCAGGGATCTGGAAACACCATATATTTT.